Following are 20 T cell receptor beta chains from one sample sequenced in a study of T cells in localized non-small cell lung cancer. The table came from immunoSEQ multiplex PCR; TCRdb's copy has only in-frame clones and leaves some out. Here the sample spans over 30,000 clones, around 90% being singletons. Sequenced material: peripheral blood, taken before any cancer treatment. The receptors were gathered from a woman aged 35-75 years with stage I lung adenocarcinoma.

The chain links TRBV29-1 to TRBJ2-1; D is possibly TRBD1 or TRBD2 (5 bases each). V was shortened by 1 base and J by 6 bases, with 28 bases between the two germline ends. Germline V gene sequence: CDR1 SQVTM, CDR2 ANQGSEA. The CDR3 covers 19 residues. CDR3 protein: CSVEVWGRGRGPLINEQFF. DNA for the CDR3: TGCAGCGTTGAAGTATGGGGCCGAGGGAGAGGTCCCCTCATCAATGAGCAGTTCTTC.

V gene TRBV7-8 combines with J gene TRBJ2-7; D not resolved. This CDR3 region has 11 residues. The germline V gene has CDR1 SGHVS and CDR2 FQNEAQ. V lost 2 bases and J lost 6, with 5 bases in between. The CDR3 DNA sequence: TGTGCCAGCAGCTTAACGCGCGAGCAGTACTTC. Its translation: CASSLTREQYF.

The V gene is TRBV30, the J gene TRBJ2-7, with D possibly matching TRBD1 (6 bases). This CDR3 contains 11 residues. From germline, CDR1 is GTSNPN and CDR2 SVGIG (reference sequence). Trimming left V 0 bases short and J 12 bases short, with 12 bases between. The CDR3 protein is CAWSVGGRRYF. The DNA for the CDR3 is TGTGCCTGGAGTGTAGGGGGAAGACGGTACTTC. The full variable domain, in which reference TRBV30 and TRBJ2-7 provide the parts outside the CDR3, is SQTIHQWPATLVQPVGSPLSLECTVEGTSNPNLYWYRQAAGRGLQLLFYSVGIGQISSEVPQNLSASRPQDRQFILSSKKLLLSDSGFYLCAWSVGGRRYFGPGTRLTVT.

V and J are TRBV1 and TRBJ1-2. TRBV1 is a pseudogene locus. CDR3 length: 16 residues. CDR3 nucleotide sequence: TGCACCAGCAGCAGATTATGTTTGTGCGAGACCTATGGCTACACCTTC. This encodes CTSSRLCLCETYGYTF.

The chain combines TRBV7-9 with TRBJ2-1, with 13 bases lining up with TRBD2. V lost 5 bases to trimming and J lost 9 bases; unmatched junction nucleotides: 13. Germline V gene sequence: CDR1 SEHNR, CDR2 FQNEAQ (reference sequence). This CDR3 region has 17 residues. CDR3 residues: CASSRYKLAGGPSEQFF. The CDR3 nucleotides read TGTGCCAGCAGCCGGTATAAACTAGCGGGAGGGCCCAGTGAGCAGTTCTTC.

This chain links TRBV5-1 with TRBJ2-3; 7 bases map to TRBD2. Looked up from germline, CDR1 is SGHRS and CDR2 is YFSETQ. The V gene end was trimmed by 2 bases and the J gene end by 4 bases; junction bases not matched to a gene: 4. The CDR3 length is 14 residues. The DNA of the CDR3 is TGCGCCAGCAGCTTCGGACTAGAATCAGATACGCAGTATTTT. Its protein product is CASSFGLESDTQYF.

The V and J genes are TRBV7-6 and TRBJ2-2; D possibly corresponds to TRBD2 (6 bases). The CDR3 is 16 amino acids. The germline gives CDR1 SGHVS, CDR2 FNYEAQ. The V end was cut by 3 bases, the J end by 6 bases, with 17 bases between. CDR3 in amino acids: CASSFEGWGLSGELFF. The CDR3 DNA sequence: TGTGCCAGCAGCTTTGAAGGATGGGGACTTTCCGGGGAGCTGTTTTTT.

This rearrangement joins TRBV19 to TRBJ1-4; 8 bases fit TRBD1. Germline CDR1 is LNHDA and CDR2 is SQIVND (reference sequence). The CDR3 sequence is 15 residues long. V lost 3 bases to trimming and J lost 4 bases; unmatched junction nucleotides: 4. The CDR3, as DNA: TGTGCCAGTAGTATCGGACAGGGCCTTAATGAAAAACTGTTTTTT. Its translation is CASSIGQGLNEKLFF.

This CDR3 reads CASRPGQSYNEQFF. As DNA, the CDR3 is TGTGCCAGCAGGCCGGGACAGTCCTACAATGAGCAGTTCTTC. The V gene is TRBV7-2, the J gene TRBJ2-1; TRBD1 agrees at 7 bases. V lost 6 bases to trimming and J lost 1 base; unmatched junction nucleotides: 3. Germline CDR1 reads SGHTA; CDR2 reads FQGNSA. The CDR3 runs to 14 residues.

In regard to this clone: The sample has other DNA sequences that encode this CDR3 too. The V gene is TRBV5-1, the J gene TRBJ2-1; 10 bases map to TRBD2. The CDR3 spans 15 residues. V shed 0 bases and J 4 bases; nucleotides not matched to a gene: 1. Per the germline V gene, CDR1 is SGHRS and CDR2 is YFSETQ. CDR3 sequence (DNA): TGCGCCAGCAGCTTGGCTAGCGGGAGTTACAATGAGCAGTTCTTC. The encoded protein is CASSLASGSYNEQFF.

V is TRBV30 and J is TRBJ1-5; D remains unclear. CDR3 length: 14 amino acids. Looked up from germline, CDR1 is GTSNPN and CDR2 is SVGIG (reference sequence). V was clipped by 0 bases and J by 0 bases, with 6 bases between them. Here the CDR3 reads CAWSVLTSNQPQHF. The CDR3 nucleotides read TGTGCCTGGAGTGTTCTGACTAGCAATCAGCCCCAGCATTTT.

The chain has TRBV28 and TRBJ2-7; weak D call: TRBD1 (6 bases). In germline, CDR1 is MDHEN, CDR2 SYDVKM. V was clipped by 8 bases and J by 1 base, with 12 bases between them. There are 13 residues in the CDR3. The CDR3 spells CASAGQGSYEQYF. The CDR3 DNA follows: TGTGCCAGCGCCGGGCAGGGGTCCTACGAGCAGTACTTC.

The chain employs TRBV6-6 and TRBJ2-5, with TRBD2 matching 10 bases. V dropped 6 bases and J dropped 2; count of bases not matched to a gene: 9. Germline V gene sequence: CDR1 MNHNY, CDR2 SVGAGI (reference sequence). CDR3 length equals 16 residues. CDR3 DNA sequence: TGTGCCAGCAGCGCAACTAGCGGGAATGGGCAAGAGACCCAGTACTTC. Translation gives CASSATSGNGQETQYF.

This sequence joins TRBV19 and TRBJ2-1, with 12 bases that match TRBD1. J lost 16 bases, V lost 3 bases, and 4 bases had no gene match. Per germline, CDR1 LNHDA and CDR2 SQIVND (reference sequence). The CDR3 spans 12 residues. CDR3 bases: TGTGCCAGTAGTATGCGGGGACAGGGGGCTTTCTTC. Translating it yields CASSMRGQGAFF. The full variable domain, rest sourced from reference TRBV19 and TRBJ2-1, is DGGITQSPKYLFRKEGQNVTLSCEQNLNHDAMYWYRQDPGQGLRLIYYSQIVNDFQKGDIAEGYSVSREKKESFPLTVTSAQKNPTAFYLCASSMRGQGAFFGPGTRLTVL.

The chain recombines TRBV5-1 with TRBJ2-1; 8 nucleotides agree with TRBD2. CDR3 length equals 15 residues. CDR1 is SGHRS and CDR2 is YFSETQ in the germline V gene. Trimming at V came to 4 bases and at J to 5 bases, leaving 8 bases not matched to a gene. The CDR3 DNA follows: TGCGCCAGCAGCCCACGGACTAGCCCTGACAATGAGCAGTTCTTC. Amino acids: CASSPRTSPDNEQFF. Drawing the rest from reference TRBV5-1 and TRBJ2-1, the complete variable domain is KAGVTQTPRYLIKTRGQQVTLSCSPISGHRSVSWYQQTPGQGLQFLFEYFSETQRNKGNFPGRFSGRQFSNSRSEMNVSTLELGDSALYLCASSPRTSPDNEQFFGPGTRLTVL.

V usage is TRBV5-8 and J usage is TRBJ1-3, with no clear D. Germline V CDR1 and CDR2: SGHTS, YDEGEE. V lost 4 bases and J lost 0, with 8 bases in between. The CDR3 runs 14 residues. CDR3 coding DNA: TGTGCCAGCAGCAATTTGGCCTCTGGAAACACCATATATTTT. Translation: CASSNLASGNTIYF.

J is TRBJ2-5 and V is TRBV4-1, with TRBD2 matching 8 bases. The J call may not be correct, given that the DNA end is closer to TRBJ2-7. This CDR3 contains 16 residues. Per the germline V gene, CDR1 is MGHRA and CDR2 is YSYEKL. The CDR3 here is CASSQDPAGVGYEQYF. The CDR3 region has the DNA TGCGCCAGCAGCCAAGACCCAGCGGGAGTCGGCTACGAGCAGTACTTC.

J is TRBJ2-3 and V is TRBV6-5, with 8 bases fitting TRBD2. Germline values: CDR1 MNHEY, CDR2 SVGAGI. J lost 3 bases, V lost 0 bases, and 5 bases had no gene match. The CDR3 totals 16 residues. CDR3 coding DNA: TGTGCCAGCAGTTACTCGGCGGGAGGCCCTACAGATACGCAGTATTTT. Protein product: CASSYSAGGPTDTQYF.

The chain's CDR3 is CASSHAQGSYNSPLHF. CDR3 DNA sequence: TGTGCCAGCAGCCATGCACAGGGGTCGTATAATTCACCCCTCCACTTT. V usage is TRBV4-2 and J usage is TRBJ1-6, with TRBD1 matching over 7 bases. The V gene's germline CDR1 is LGHNA and CDR2 YNFKEQ. This CDR3 spans 16 amino acids. The V and J ends lost 3 bases and 4 bases, in that order; junction bases with no gene match: 6.

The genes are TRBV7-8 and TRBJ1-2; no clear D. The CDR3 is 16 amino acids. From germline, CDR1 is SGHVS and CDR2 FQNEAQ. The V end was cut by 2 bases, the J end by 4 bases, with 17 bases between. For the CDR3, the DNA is TGTGCCAGCAGCTTAAGGGCCGGAAAGTTGGGCTATGGCTACACCTTC. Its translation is CASSLRAGKLGYGYTF. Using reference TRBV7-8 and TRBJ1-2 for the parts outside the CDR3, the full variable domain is GAGVSQSPRYKVAKRGQDVALRCDPISGHVSLFWYQQALGQGPEFLTYFQNEAQLDKSGLPSDRFFAERPEGSVSTLKIQRTQQEDSAVYLCASSLRAGKLGYGYTFGSGTRLTVV.